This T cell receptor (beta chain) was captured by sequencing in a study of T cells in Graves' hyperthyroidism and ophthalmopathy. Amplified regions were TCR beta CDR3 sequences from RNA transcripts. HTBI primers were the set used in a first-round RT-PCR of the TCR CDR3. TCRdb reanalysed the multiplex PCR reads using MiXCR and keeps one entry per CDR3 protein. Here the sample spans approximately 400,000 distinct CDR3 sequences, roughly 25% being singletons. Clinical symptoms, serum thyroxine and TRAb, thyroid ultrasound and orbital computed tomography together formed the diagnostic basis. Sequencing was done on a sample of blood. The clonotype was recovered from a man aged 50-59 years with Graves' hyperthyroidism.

The CDR3 nucleotides are TGTGCCAGTAGTACCACAGGGGGGGGTTCCCAAAACATTCAGTACTTC. This translates into CASSTTGGGSQNIQYF. The J gene is TRBJ2-4, the V gene TRBV19; weak D call: TRBD1 (8 bases). Germline assignment: CDR1 LNHDA and CDR2 SQIVND (reference sequence). This CDR3 is built from 16 residues. V dropped 4 bases and J dropped 5 bases, with 18 bases sitting between them.